The entry that follows covers one T cell receptor (beta chain) sequence. Cohorts were assigned according to the clinical history that participants reported. During the 2 weeks before they entered the study, exposed participants had met someone with a PCR-confirmed or clinician-diagnosed COVID-19 case. These data belong to a study of blood T cell repertoires in COVID-19. Whole-study context: The cDNA or gDNA used as material had been derived from T cells, B-cell-depleted T cells, or PBMCs.

The CDR3 has 13 amino acids. Trimming removed 6 bases from V and 8 bases from J; junction bases left unmatched: 6. Germline V gene data show CDR1 as MDHEN and CDR2 as SYDVKM. The protocol was immunoSEQ multiplex PCR, while the TCRdb copy is restricted to in-frame clones and leaves out a portion. This table has a few hundred thousand clones, about 88% appearing once. The sequencing input was PBMCs or T cells enriched from blood (not recorded which). The receptor comes from a young woman who had been exposed to COVID-19. The chain is built from TRBV28 and TRBJ1-4, with 7 bases fitting TRBD1. In DNA form, the CDR3 reads TGTGCCAGCAGGGGCACAGGGGAAGAAAAACTGTTTTTT. Amino acid sequence: CASRGTGEEKLFF.